This T cell receptor beta chain was profiled in a study of OX40 agonist ivuxolimab in advanced cancers. Per the germline V gene, CDR1 is SSHAT and CDR2 is FNYEAQ (reference sequence). V gave up 4 bases and J gave up 4 bases; unmatched junction bases: 6. The CDR3 covers 16 residues. Repertoires were generated with immunoSEQ multiplex PCR, while TCRdb's copy carries only in-frame clones and drops some. The sample yields tens of thousands of clones, roughly 80% seen once. Sequenced here: CD4+ or CD8+ T cells sorted from blood, sampled in a trial of the OX40 agonist ivuxolimab. The chain recombines TRBV7-7 with TRBJ2-2; TRBD1 matches at 10 bases. The sequence derives from an adult with an advanced solid tumor such as melanoma, head and neck, liver or kidney cancer. The CDR3 loop is CASSSGGTGVTGELFF. The CDR3 nucleotides read TGTGCCAGCAGCTCGGGGGGGACAGGGGTCACCGGGGAGCTGTTTTTT.